This T cell receptor beta chain was profiled in a study of T cells in Graves' hyperthyroidism and ophthalmopathy. Study-level results: Appearing also in blood were most of the thyroid clonotypes expanded above 0.001. It was a median around seven months before onset that the model predicted ophthalmopathy.

Details on this clonotype: The antigen is undetermined.

CDR3 length equals 14 residues. The J segment lost 5 bases and the V segment lost 6 bases, leaving 6 bases of the junction unmatched. Germline V lookup: CDR1 SGHTA, CDR2 FQGTGA. Patients with ophthalmopathy all had a Clinical Activity Score of at least 3, a NOSPECS grade of at least 4 and duration under 3 months. Source material for PBMCs was about 10 ml fresh peripheral blood. Researchers took RNA transcripts and amplified the TCR beta CDR3 regions from them. Initially, a first-round RT-PCR of the TCR CDR3 employed the HTBI primer set. One entry per CDR3 protein, called by TCRdb with MiXCR from the multiplex PCR reads. The sample lists about 530,000 distinct CDR3 sequences, 15% to 20% occurring once.

This clonotype originated in a woman under 30 with Graves' ophthalmopathy. Sequencing input: blood. The J gene is TRBJ2-1, the V gene TRBV7-3; 8 nucleotides align to TRBD1. CDR3 sequence reads: CASRAGTGDNEQFF. In nucleotides, the CDR3 is TGTGCCAGCAGGGCCGGGACAGGAGACAATGAGCAGTTCTTC.